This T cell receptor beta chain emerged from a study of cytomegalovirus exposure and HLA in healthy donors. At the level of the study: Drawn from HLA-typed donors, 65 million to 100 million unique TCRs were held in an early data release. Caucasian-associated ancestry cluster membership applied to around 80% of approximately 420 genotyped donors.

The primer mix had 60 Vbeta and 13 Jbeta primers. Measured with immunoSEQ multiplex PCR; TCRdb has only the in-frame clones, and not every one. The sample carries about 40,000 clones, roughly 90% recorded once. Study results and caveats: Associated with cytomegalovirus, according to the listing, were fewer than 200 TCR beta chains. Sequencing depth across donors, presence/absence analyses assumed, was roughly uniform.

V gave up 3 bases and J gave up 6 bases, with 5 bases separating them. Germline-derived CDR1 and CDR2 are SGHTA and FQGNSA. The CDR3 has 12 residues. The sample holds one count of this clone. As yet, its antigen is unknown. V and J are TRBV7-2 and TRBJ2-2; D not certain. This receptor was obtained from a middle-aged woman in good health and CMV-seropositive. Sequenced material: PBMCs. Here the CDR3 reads CASSFPAGELFF. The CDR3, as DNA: TGTGCCAGCAGCTTCCCCGCCGGGGAGCTGTTTTTT.